One and the same sample provided the 8 T cell receptor beta chains below, sequenced in a study of blood T cell repertoires in COVID-19. Sequencing was performed with immunoSEQ multiplex PCR; in TCRdb, only in-frame clones are kept and a portion is missing. Seen here are 200,000 to 250,000 clones, approximately 87% observed once, and the top ten hold 3.1%. Sequencing was carried out using PBMCs or T cells enriched from blood (not recorded which). All receptors come from a woman in her forties or fifties in a cohort exposed to, infected with or recovered from COVID-19 (not recorded which).

J is TRBJ1-1 and V is TRBV7-3; D gene uncertain. The CDR3 has 12 residues. V lost 3 bases and J 8 bases, leaving 10 bases between the germline ends. Germline values: CDR1 SGHTA, CDR2 FQGTGA. CDR3 coding DNA: TGTGCCAGCAGCTTTAAGTCTAGGGAAGCTTTCTTT. Translation gives CASSFKSREAFF.

The chain joins TRBV7-9 to TRBJ1-3; 7 positions agree with TRBD1. CDR3 length: 16 amino acids. CDR1 and CDR2 from the germline V gene are SEHNR and FQNEAQ (reference sequence). Trimming at V came to 3 bases and at J to 0 bases, leaving 5 bases not matched to a gene. CDR3 residues: CASSFAGTASGNTIYF. CDR3 bases: TGTGCCAGCAGCTTTGCCGGGACAGCCTCTGGAAACACCATATATTTT.

This chain joins TRBV23-1 and TRBJ2-3, with TRBD2 identical over 9 bases. TRBV23-1 is noted as an ORF with a role that remains uncertain. There are 17 residues in the CDR3. V gave up 3 bases and J gave up 0 bases; unmatched junction bases: 7. CDR3 residues: CASSQRSGGFSTDTQYF. Written as DNA, the CDR3 is TGCGCCAGCAGTCAGCGTAGCGGGGGATTTAGCACAGATACGCAGTATTTT.

J is TRBJ2-3 and V is TRBV29-1, with 13 bases aligning to TRBD2. Germline loops: CDR1 SQVTM, CDR2 ANQGSEA. The CDR3 is 14 residues long. CDR3 residues: CSETLLAGGHTQYF. CDR3 sequence (DNA): TGCAGTGAAACATTACTAGCGGGGGGGCATACGCAGTATTTT.

J is TRBJ2-5 and V is TRBV19; 9 positions match TRBD2. V lost 3 bases to trimming and J lost 1 base; unmatched junction nucleotides: 3. The germline V gene encodes CDR1 LNHDA and CDR2 SQIVND (reference sequence). This CDR3 is 15 amino acids long. The CDR3 region is CASSIKRGAQETQYF. Written as DNA, the CDR3 is TGTGCCAGTAGTATTAAGCGGGGGGCCCAAGAGACCCAGTACTTC.

The chain carries TRBV4-2 and TRBJ2-3; 7 bases match TRBD2. CDR1 is LGHNA and CDR2 is YNFKEQ in the germline V gene. Unmatched junction bases numbered 7, after V lost 0 bases and J lost 1 base. The CDR3 has 17 amino acids. The CDR3 sequence: CASSQEGQRGRTDTQYF. The CDR3 region has the DNA TGTGCCAGCAGCCAAGAAGGTCAGCGGGGTCGCACAGATACGCAGTATTTT.

Here the CDR3 DNA reads TGTGCCAGCAGCCAAGTCGGCGGGACCTACGAGCAGTACTTC. Amino acids: CASSQVGGTYEQYF. The V gene is TRBV4-2, the J gene TRBJ2-7; weak D call: TRBD2 (6 bases). V was clipped by 1 base and J by 2 bases, with 9 bases between them. CDR1 and CDR2 (germline): LGHNA, YNFKEQ. The CDR3 sequence is 14 residues long.

This chain links TRBV20-1 with TRBJ1-6; D not certain. Germline-derived CDR1 and CDR2 are DFQATT and SNEGSKA (reference sequence). V was shortened by 3 bases and J by 7 bases, with 16 bases between the two germline ends. The CDR3 extends over 15 amino acids. Written as DNA, the CDR3 is TGCAGTGCTAGTGAGCTGAAAAAACTAAATTCACCCCTCCACTTT. As protein: CSASELKKLNSPLHF.